This entry concerns a single T cell receptor (beta chain). Its antigen is unknown. The sample is drawn from a study of T cell responses to AZD1222 COVID-19 vaccine. Study-wide context: Pooled samples include second doses given at about 4 or 12 weeks.

The CDR3 totals 13 residues. Trimming at V came to 4 bases and at J to 6 bases, leaving 3 bases not matched to a gene. General study points: Only 5 or 6 people who got AZD1222 tested seropositive at baseline. Among vaccine-associated CD4 TCRs, coverage spanned spike, with dominance at 160-218 and 743-854. Scientists sampled the repertoires only once the peak T cell response had passed.

The data were produced by immunoSEQ multiplex PCR, yet TCRdb's version contains in-frame clones alone and is incomplete. The sample contains fewer than 120,000 clones, approximately 85% of which appear only once. The sequenced sample was peripheral blood, obtained on day 0 of AZD1222 vaccination. The sequence derives from an adult in good health. The rearrangement links TRBV12-3 or TRBV12-4 to TRBJ1-2, with 9 positions matching TRBD1. Here the CDR3 DNA reads TGTGCCAGCAGTTGGGGGACAGGGAATGGCTACACCTTC. Amino acids: CASSWGTGNGYTF.